This TCR beta chain was profiled in a study of graft-versus-host responses after intestinal transplantation (dated by TCRdb to the early 2020s). Broadly, across the study: Multivisceral, liver-intestinal, or isolated intestinal transplants were received by the recipients. Anti-thymocyte globulin induction was given to all recipients, followed by maintenance tacrolimus and steroids for two to three years. Donor T cell macrochimerism was defined as a peak of at least 4% donor T cells among recipient peripheral blood mononuclear cells. Rather than going through the commercial service, samples from a few later patients were sequenced in-house on an Illumina MiSeq and processed with MiXCR. To identify alloreactive clones, pre-transplant mixed lymphocyte reaction products were sequenced and compared with unstimulated pre-transplant donor and recipient T cells. Bulk TCR-beta CDR3 sequencing was used to track graft-versus-host and host-versus-graft alloreactive T cell clones in the graft, circulation and bone marrow after intestinal transplantation. Of the 20 to 30 intestinal transplant recipients enrolled in the cohort, one of whom was a retransplant, 3 patients without pretransplant specimens were excluded. What the work shows at the level of the full study, not this receptor alone: Early after transplant, peak levels of circulating GvH clones were found to be associated with declines in HvG clones. GvH clones were found in recipient bone marrow, and some of the GvH clones appeared earlier in ileal mucosa or blood, which is consistent with an intestinal mucosal origin. High GvH to HvG T cell clonal ratios were observed in the allografts of patients with donor T cell macrochimerism. The conclusions were limited by the relatively low number and heterogeneity of the intestinal transplant patients.

The CDR3 runs 18 amino acids, cysteine and phenylalanine included. Left in the record is the CDR3 DNA by itself, 54 bases read in frame from the first base. Cut back by 11 bases and 0 bases, the V and J ends lie 26 bases apart. Library construction relied on the immunoSEQ multiplex PCR assay. For most patients, high-throughput TCR-beta CDR3 sequencing of genomic DNA was performed by Adaptive Biotechnologies. The original pipeline was this. TCR sequencing data for 15 to 20 patients were retrieved from Adaptive's ImmunoSEQ software; three other patients were processed with MiXCR and VDJtools. CDR3 nucleotide sequences shared between donor and recipient were removed because their origin could not be assigned. To count as alloreactive, a clone needed at least 2-fold expansion over unstimulated cells and a minimum CFSE-low frequency of 0.002% (template counts) or 0.001% (read counts). A clone was considered mappable if detected in the sequenced pre-transplant spleen, lymph node, or MLR CFSE-low populations of the donor or recipient. Cumulative frequency of alloreactive clones was calculated as a percentage of all sequences weighted by copy number. TCRdb provides this immuneACCESS table in a form limited to in-frame rearrangements. Some clones are lacking; in checked studies, under half of them reflect an unresolved V gene, and why the rest are absent is not known. V and J calls and clone size are as listed in that table; D and trimming were resolved from the DNA. The sample table shows about 9,600 clones, and 70% to 90% are seen once. The ten largest clones add up to under 6.5% of the sample.

To isolate intraepithelial and lamina propria lymphocytes from graft specimens, dithiothreitol, EDTA incubations and collagenase D digestion were used. Bulk TCR-beta sequencing was performed on serial intestinal graft biopsy specimens collected as late as 600 days after transplant. Note on this clone: The specificity of this receptor is unknown. No clone much larger than this one lies a single base away; base qualities are absent.

The source of this sequence is a human patient who received an intestinal transplant, so some T cells may come from the graft donor. The rearrangement joined TRBV6-7 to TRBJ1-5, with the D gene too uncertain to name. TRBV6-7 is recorded as an ORF, its role being uncertain. The source material was ileum tissue, sampled around 24 months after intestinal transplantation. The nucleotide sequence is TGTGCCTCTCAATGGGTGGTCACCCCCGGGTATAGCAATCAGCCCCAGCATTTT. Its protein is CASQWVVTPGYSNQPQHF.